These T cell receptor beta chains were read from a single sample in a study of blood T cell repertoires in COVID-19. Here immunoSEQ multiplex PCR was the method, and the copy in TCRdb shows in-frame clones only, minus some. The sample has approximately 330,000 clones, 89% seen once. The source material was PBMCs or T cells enriched from blood (not recorded which). These TCRs come from a woman under 40 who had recovered from COVID-19. Each CDR3 is given with its conserved first and last residue. Fields, in order: V gene, J gene, clone size, CDR3 protein. Only part of the rows carry a size: once, few, many, or a class if the clone is expanded.

TRBV27	TRBJ1-6	.	CASSVGQPYNSPLHF
TRBV6-1	TRBJ1-2	.	CASSEALERTYGYTF
TRBV7-3	TRBJ2-1	.	CASSLTFGQGGGEQFF
TRBV11-2	TRBJ2-1	.	CASSTEWGGGPYNEQFF
TRBV11-2	TRBJ1-1	.	CASRSQASWTEAFF
TRBV7-2	TRBJ1-6	.	CASSGQGSYNSPLHF
TRBV30	TRBJ2-3	.	CAWSLAGGADTQYF
TRBV2	TRBJ2-7	.	CASSEGDFNSYEQYF
TRBV7-9	TRBJ1-5	.	CASSLAAGGLYQPQHF
TRBV7-6	TRBJ2-1	.	CASSLGLSGNYNEQFF
TRBV2	TRBJ2-1	.	CASRRTEKNEQFF
TRBV2	TRBJ1-4	.	CASSASGKLFF
TRBV4-1	TRBJ2-1	.	CASSPYIDNEQFF
TRBV18	TRBJ1-2	.	CASSPPGRGNYGYTF
TRBV4-1	TRBJ2-7	.	CASSRTSGSDEQYF
TRBV7-2	TRBJ1-2	.	CASSLVVRDTQYGYTF
TRBV4-1	TRBJ1-6	many	CASSQVPSRGRNNSPLHF
TRBV7-2	TRBJ1-5	few	CASSLDFSFSNQPQHF
TRBV27	TRBJ2-7	.	CASQRIPYEQYF
TRBV2	TRBJ1-1	.	CASSEVGQGNTEAFF
TRBV6-9	TRBJ2-7	.	CAIKDREDEQYF
TRBV7-9	TRBJ1-4	.	CASSFSGNNEKLFF
TRBV7-3	TRBJ2-7	.	CASSLLPSGTYEQYF
TRBV2	TRBJ2-7	.	CASSNPRTSGSYEQYF